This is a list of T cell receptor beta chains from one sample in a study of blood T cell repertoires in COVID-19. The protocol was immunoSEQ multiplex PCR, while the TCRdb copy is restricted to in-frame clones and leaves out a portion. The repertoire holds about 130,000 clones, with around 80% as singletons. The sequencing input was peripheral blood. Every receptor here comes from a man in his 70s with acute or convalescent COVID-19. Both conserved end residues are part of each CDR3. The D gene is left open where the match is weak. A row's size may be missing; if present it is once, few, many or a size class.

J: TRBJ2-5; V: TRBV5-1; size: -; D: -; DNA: TGCGCCAGCAGCTTGGAACTTGGGAGAGGAGCGATTGGGACCCAGTACTTC; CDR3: CASSLELGRGAIGTQYF
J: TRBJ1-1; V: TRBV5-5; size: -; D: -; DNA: TGTGCCAGCAGCCCAGGGTTTTACACTGAAGCTTTCTTT; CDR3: CASSPGFYTEAFF
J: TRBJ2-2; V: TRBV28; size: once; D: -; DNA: TGTGCCAGCAGGAGGACAGATCGGCACGGGGAGCTGTTTTTT; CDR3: CASRRTDRHGELFF
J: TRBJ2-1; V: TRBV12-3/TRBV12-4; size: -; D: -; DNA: TGTGCCAGCAGCCCTCTGTTCAATGAGCAGTTCTTC; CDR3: CASSPLFNEQFF
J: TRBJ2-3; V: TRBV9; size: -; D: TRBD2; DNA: TGTGCCAGCAGCGCTAGCGGGGTAAGCGGAGATACGCAGTATTTT; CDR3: CASSASGVSGDTQYF
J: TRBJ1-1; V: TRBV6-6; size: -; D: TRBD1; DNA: TGTGCCAGCAGACTAAGGACAGGACCCATGAACACTGAAGCTTTCTTT; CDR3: CASRLRTGPMNTEAFF
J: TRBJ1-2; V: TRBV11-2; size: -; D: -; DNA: TGTGCCAGCAGCTCCTACAGGGTCGATGGCTACACCTTC; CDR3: CASSSYRVDGYTF
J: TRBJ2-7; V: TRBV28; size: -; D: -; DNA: TGTGCCAGCAGTTTAGCCGGTTACTCCTACGAGCAGTACTTC; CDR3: CASSLAGYSYEQYF
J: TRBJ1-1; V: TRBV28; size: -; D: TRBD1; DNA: TGTGCCAGCAGTAACAGACAGGGGAACACTGAAGCTTTCTTT; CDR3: CASSNRQGNTEAFF
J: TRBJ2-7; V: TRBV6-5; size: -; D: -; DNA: TGTGCCAGCACTCCCTCGGCGATTAGCACCCACGAGCAGTACTTC; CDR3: CASTPSAISTHEQYF
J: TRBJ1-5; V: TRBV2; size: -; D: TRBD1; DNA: TGTGCCAGCAGTGAATGGACAGGGTGGGACTCTCAGCCCCAGCATTTT; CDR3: CASSEWTGWDSQPQHF
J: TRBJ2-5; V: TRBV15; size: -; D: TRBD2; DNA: TGTGCCACCAGCCCTCGACCGGGACTAGCCCCCCCGGGAGAGACCCAGTACTTC; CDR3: CATSPRPGLAPPGETQYF
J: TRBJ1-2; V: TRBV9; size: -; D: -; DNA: TGTGCCAGCAGCCCAAGCCCGACGGAGAGGTATGGCTACACCTTC; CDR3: CASSPSPTERYGYTF
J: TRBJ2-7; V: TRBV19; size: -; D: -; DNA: TGTGCCAGTAGTATTCCTTCCCTCGGGGAGCAGTACTTC; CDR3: CASSIPSLGEQYF
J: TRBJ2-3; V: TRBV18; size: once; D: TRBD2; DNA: TGTGCCGGCTCACCAAGACTAGCGGGGGACACAGATACGCAGTATTTT; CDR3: CAGSPRLAGDTDTQYF
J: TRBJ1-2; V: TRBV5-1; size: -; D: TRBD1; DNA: TGCGCCAGCAGCGTTATCGCAGGGGGAGAGTATGGCTACACCTTC; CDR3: CASSVIAGGEYGYTF
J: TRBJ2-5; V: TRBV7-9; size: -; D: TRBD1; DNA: TGTGCCAGCAGCTTAGCGTACGGGACAGGGGTCCACCAAGAGACCCAGTACTTC; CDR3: CASSLAYGTGVHQETQYF
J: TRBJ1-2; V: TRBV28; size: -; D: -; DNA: TGTGCCAGCAGTAGCGGGGGGTCCCAGAACTATGGCTACACCTTC; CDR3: CASSSGGSQNYGYTF
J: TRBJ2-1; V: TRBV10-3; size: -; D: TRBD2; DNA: TGTGCCGGCGGCGGTCGGGCGGGGGGGCAGGATGAGCAGTTCTTC; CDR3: CAGGGRAGGQDEQFF
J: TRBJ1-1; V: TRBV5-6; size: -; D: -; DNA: TGTGCCAGCAGCTGGTTACAGCCTGGGAACACTGAAGCTTTCTTT; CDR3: CASSWLQPGNTEAFF
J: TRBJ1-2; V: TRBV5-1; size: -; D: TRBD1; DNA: TGCGCCAGCAGCCCTGCAGGGGGGTATGGCTACACCTTC; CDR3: CASSPAGGYGYTF
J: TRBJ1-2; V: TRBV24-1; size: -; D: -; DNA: TGTGCCACCAGTGATCGTGGACAGAACTATGGCTACACCTTC; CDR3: CATSDRGQNYGYTF
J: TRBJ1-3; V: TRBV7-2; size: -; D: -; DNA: TGTGCCAGCAGCCGGGGTTTCTCTGGAAACACCATATATTTT; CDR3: CASSRGFSGNTIYF
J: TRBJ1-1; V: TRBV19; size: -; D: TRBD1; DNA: TGTGCCAGTAGTGCGCTGACAGGGCGAGGGACTGAAGCTTTCTTT; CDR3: CASSALTGRGTEAFF
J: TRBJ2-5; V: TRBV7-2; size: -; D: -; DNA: TGTGCCAGCAGCTTAAGCAACCAAGAGACCCAGTACTTC; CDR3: CASSLSNQETQYF
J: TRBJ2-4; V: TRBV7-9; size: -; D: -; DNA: TGTGCCAGCAGCCCCAAGGGGCCGGAAGACCAGTACTTC; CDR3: CASSPKGPEDQYF
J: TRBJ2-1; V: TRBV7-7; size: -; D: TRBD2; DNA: TGTGCTAGCAGCTTGGGACTAGCGGGGTTGGATGAGCAGTTCTTC; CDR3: CASSLGLAGLDEQFF
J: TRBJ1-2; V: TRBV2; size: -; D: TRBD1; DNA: TGTGCCAGCAGCCTAGGGCCGGGGACAGTGTATGCGGTAGGTGGCTACACCTTC; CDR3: CASSLGPGTVYAVGGYTF
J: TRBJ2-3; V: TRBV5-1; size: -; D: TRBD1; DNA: TGCGCCAGCAGCTATAGAGGGACAGGGGCTACAGATACGCAGTATTTT; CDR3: CASSYRGTGATDTQYF
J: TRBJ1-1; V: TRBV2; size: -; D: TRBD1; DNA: TGTGCCAGCAGTTTGACAGGGATCACTGAAGCTTTCTTT; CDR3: CASSLTGITEAFF
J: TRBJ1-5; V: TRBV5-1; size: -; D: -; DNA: TGCGCCAGCAGCCGAAATGGCGGGGAGCATCAGCCCCAGCATTTT; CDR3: CASSRNGGEHQPQHF
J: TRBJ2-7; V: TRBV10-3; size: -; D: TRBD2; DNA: TGTGCCATCAGTAGGACTAGCACCGGGTTCGAGCAGTACTTC; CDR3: CAISRTSTGFEQYF